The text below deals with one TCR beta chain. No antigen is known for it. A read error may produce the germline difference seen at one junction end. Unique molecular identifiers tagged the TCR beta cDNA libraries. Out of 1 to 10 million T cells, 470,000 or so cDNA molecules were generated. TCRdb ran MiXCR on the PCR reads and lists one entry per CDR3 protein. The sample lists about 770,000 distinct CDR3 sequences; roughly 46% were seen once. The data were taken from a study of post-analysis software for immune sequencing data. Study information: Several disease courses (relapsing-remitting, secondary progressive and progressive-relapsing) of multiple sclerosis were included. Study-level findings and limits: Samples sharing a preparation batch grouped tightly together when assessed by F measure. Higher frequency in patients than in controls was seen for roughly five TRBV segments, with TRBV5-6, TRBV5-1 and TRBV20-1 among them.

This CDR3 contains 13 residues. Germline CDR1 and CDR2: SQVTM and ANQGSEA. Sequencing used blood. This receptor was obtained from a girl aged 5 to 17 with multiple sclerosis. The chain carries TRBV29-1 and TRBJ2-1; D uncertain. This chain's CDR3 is CIVVAPFYNEQFF. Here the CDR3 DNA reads TGCATCGTTGTGGCGCCTTTCTACAATGAGCAGTTCTTC.